The rows below give T cell receptor beta chains drawn from one sample of a study of T cell responses to AZD1222 COVID-19 vaccine. Clones were read by immunoSEQ multiplex PCR, and TCRdb kept only the in-frame ones, dropping some. The table lists tens of thousands of clones, roughly 90% of them singletons. This specimen was peripheral blood, taken 28 days after the second AZD1222 dose. The receptors were sampled from an adult who received the AZD1222 COVID-19 vaccine. CDR3s include the opening cysteine and the closing phenylalanine or tryptophan. A D gene is named only where the DNA matches it firmly. The size entry is marked missing in some rows and otherwise reads once, few, many or a size class.

NA | TRBD1 | TRBJ2-3 | TRBV29-1 | CSVDRDRQTDTQYF | TGCAGCGTTGATCGGGACAGGCAAACAGATACGCAGTATTTT
NA | NA | TRBJ2-2 | TRBV7-3 | CASSPTGTGELFF | TGTGCCAGCAGCCCGACGGGGACCGGGGAGCTGTTTTTT
NA | NA | TRBJ1-2 | TRBV12-3/TRBV12-4 | CASSLQEASGYTF | TGTGCCAGCAGTTTACAGGAAGCAAGTGGCTACACCTTC
NA | NA | TRBJ2-1 | TRBV18 | CASSPGQGLEQFF | TGTGCCAGCTCACCAGGACAAGGGTTGGAGCAGTTCTTC
NA | TRBD1 | TRBJ1-6 | TRBV5-4 | CASSPGQLYNSPLHF | TGTGCCAGCAGCCCGGGACAGCTCTATAATTCACCCCTCCACTTT
NA | NA | TRBJ2-7 | TRBV2 | CASSEGVDGQYF | TGTGCCAGCAGTGAAGGGGTAGACGGGCAGTACTTC
NA | TRBD1 | TRBJ2-3 | TRBV29-1 | CSVDMDRGTDTQYF | TGCAGCGTTGATATGGACAGGGGCACAGATACGCAGTATTTT
few | NA | TRBJ1-5 | TRBV30 | CAWKRGDYSNQPQHF | TGTGCCTGGAAGAGGGGGGATTATAGCAATCAGCCCCAGCATTTT
NA | TRBD2 | TRBJ2-1 | TRBV10-1 | CASSRDTSGRAVNEQFF | TGCGCCAGCAGCCGCGATACTAGCGGGAGGGCGGTAAATGAGCAGTTCTTC
NA | NA | TRBJ1-1 | TRBV19 | CASSRPGGPNTEAFF | TGTGCCAGTAGTCGTCCGGGAGGACCTAACACTGAAGCTTTCTTT
NA | NA | TRBJ2-5 | TRBV12-3/TRBV12-4 | CASSFRAVETQYF | TGTGCCAGCAGTTTTAGGGCGGTAGAGACCCAGTACTTC